Presented here are 12 T cell receptor beta chains from one specimen sequenced in a study of blood T cell repertoires in COVID-19. This table comes from immunoSEQ multiplex PCR, and its TCRdb copy is limited to in-frame clones, with some not included. The sample contains roughly 150,000 clones, about 91% of which appear only once. Sequenced material: peripheral blood. The receptors come from a human donor in a cohort sampled during active COVID-19.

This clone was recorded a few times. The genes are TRBV9 and TRBJ1-5, with TRBD1 matching 9 bases. This CDR3 has 16 residues. After removal of 4 bases from V and 4 bases from J, the junction contained 9 bases not matched to a gene. Per the germline V gene, CDR1 is SGDLS and CDR2 is YYNGEE. In DNA, the CDR3 is TGTGCCAGCAGCCCCGGGACAGGGTCCCTTAATCAGCCCCAGCATTTT. Translation gives CASSPGTGSLNQPQHF.

This chain uses TRBV19 with TRBJ2-3, with D possibly matching TRBD2 (6 bases). With 10 bases removed from V and 6 bases from J, the gap between germline ends came to 14 bases. Germline CDR1 reads LNHDA; CDR2 reads SQIVND (reference sequence). The CDR3 is made up of 12 amino acids. CDR3 coding DNA: TGTGCCACCGATGCGGGGTCCGATACGCAGTATTTT. Translated, it gives CATDAGSDTQYF.

This rearrangement joins TRBV7-9 to TRBJ2-1, with TRBD1 matching 7 bases. V trimming: 5 bases; J trimming: 9 bases; junction bases outside the gene matches: 16. Per the germline V gene, CDR1 is SEHNR and CDR2 is FQNEAQ (reference sequence). The CDR3 runs to 16 residues. The DNA of the CDR3 is TGTGCCAGCAGCCCCCGACAGGGTGGTACATGGGGTGAGCAGTTCTTC. As protein: CASSPRQGGTWGEQFF.

This chain connects TRBV6-5 to TRBJ2-1, with D tentatively TRBD2 (6 bases). This CDR3 region has 12 residues. Looked up from germline, CDR1 is MNHEY and CDR2 is SVGAGI. Trimming stripped 3 bases from V and 9 bases from J, with 9 bases between. The CDR3 protein is CASSYQGGEQFF. CDR3 nucleotide sequence: TGTGCCAGCAGTTATCAGGGAGGTGAGCAGTTCTTC.

V usage is TRBV5-4 and J usage is TRBJ1-2, with 8 bases lining up with TRBD1. CDR3 size: 15 residues. Germline values: CDR1 SGHNT, CDR2 YYREEE (reference sequence). V lost 4 bases and J lost 7; bases outside the gene matches: 12. The CDR3 sequence is CASSQLGQGIGGYTF. As DNA, the CDR3 is TGTGCCAGCAGCCAATTAGGACAGGGTATCGGTGGCTACACCTTC.

The chain couples TRBV4-3 to TRBJ2-2; 7 nucleotides align to TRBD1. The ends lost 1 base at V and 4 bases at J; junction bases unmatched: 6. The CDR3 sequence is 16 residues long. CDR1 LGHNA and CDR2 YSLEER come from the germline V gene. The CDR3 reads CASSQGERQGTGELFF. The CDR3 DNA sequence: TGCGCCAGCAGCCAAGGGGAACGACAGGGCACCGGGGAGCTGTTTTTT.

This rearrangement joins TRBV4-1 to TRBJ2-7; a possible D gene is TRBD2 (6 bases). The length of the CDR3 is 15 residues. Trimming shortened V by 1 base and J by 4 bases, and 14 bases separated the two germline ends. Germline V gives CDR1 MGHRA, CDR2 YSYEKL. CDR3 in amino acids: CASSQVTSVPYEQYF. The CDR3 DNA reads TGCGCCAGCAGCCAAGTGACTAGTGTGCCGTACGAGCAGTACTTC.

This chain connects TRBV5-1 to TRBJ1-2, with TRBD1 as a possible D gene (6 bases). The CDR3 has 13 amino acids. The germline V and J ends were trimmed by 4 bases and 5 bases, with 12 bases remaining between them. Germline assignment: CDR1 SGHRS and CDR2 YFSETQ. CDR3 in DNA: TGCGCCAGCAGCCTCGGACAGACTTATGGCTACACCTTC. Its translation is CASSLGQTYGYTF.

This clone has a handful of counts. The chain employs TRBV27 and TRBJ2-7, with D possibly matching TRBD2 (6 bases). The V gene lost 2 bases and the J gene lost 0 bases, with 14 bases spanning the gap. Per the germline V gene, CDR1 is MNHEY and CDR2 is SMNVEV (reference sequence). The CDR3 is 16 residues long. CDR3 coding DNA: TGTGCCAGCAGTTTAATCGGGGCGGGGAGCTCCTACGAGCAGTACTTC. Its translation is CASSLIGAGSSYEQYF.

This clone has a single count. The chain joins TRBV18 to TRBJ1-5; 9 bases align to TRBD1. With 3 bases clipped from V and 2 bases from J, the junction kept 8 bases outside the gene matches. Germline lookup yields CDR1 KGHSH and CDR2 LQKENI. This CDR3 spans 17 amino acids. The CDR3 bases are TGTGCCAGCTCACCTTCCCAGGACAGGGGTGGCAATCAGCCCCAGCATTTT. As protein: CASSPSQDRGGNQPQHF.

This chain links TRBV2 with TRBJ1-1, with 8 bases matching TRBD1. Germline loops: CDR1 SNHLY, CDR2 FYNNEI. The junction had 8 bases not matched to a gene; V was cut back by 7 bases and J by 7 bases. This CDR3 has 13 residues. The CDR3 sequence is CASKRGDRGEAFF. The CDR3, as DNA: TGTGCCAGCAAAAGGGGTGACAGGGGTGAAGCTTTCTTT.

The DNA of the CDR3 is TGTGCCAGCGGGATCTGGGGGGGAACAGATACGCAGTATTTT. Protein: CASGIWGGTDTQYF. The chain combines TRBV6-6 with TRBJ2-3, with 7 bases that match TRBD2. Germline CDR1 is MNHNY and CDR2 is SVGAGI (reference sequence). The CDR3 has 14 residues. The J segment lost 3 bases and the V segment lost 8 bases, leaving 8 bases of the junction unmatched.